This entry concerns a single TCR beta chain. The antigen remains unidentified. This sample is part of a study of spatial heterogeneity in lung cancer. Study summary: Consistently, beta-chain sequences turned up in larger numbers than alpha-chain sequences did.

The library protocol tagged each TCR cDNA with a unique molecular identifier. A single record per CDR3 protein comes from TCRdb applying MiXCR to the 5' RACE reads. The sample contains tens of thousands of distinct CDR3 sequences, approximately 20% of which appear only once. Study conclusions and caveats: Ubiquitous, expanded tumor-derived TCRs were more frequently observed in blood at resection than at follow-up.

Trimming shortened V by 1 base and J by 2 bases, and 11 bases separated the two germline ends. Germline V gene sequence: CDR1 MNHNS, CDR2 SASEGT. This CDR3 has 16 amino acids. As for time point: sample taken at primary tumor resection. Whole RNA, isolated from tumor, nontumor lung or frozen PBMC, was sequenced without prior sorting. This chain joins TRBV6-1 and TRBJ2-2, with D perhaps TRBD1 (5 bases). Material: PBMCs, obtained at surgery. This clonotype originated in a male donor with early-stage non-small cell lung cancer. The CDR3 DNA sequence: TGTGCCAGCAGTGAAGATCCCAGGGTTAACACCGGGGAGCTGTTTTTT. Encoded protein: CASSEDPRVNTGELFF.